Listed here are 28 T cell receptor beta chains from one sample, sequenced in a study of human T cells and chemical hapten exposure. Using its own MiXCR run on the RACE reads, TCRdb lists one record per CDR3 protein. Of about 200,000 distinct CDR3 sequences listed, roughly a quarter are singletons. As to time point: patch test 3, about 24 weeks after DPC sensitization. The treatment: therapeutic diphenylcyclopropenone sensitization with weekly scalp DPC. The material was whole blood, obtained in connection with sensitization to the hapten diphenylcyclopropenone (DPC). These receptors were taken from a woman aged 40 to 55 with alopecia areata. Some clones in this sample may be carry-over from other donors' samples.

The chain has TRBV7-8 and TRBJ2-4; D remains unclear. Germline assignment: CDR1 SGHVS and CDR2 FQNEAQ. This CDR3 is built from 16 residues. Trimming removed 5 bases at V and 0 bases at J, with 14 bases between. The CDR3 spells CASSPQRLGAKNIQYF. The DNA of the CDR3 is TGTGCCAGCAGCCCCCAAAGACTCGGAGCCAAAAACATTCAGTACTTC. The full variable domain, rest sourced from reference TRBV7-8 and TRBJ2-4, is GAGVSQSPRYKVAKRGQDVALRCDPISGHVSLFWYQQALGQGPEFLTYFQNEAQLDKSGLPSDRFFAERPEGSVSTLKIQRTQQEDSAVYLCASSPQRLGAKNIQYFGAGTRLSVL.

This clonotype came up a few times. V usage is TRBV20-1 and J usage is TRBJ1-1; weak D call: TRBD1 (6 bases). The CDR3 is 14 residues long. Germline loops: CDR1 DFQATT, CDR2 SNEGSKA (reference sequence). V dropped 3 bases and J dropped 10 bases, with 21 bases sitting between them. CDR3 amino acids: CSASPRGASSRAFF. For the CDR3, the DNA is TGCAGTGCTAGCCCCAGGGGAGCTTCAAGCAGAGCTTTCTTT.

This clonotype was detected many times. The chain employs TRBV10-2 and TRBJ1-1; 9 positions agree with TRBD1. CDR1 and CDR2 (germline): WSHSY, SAAADI. This CDR3 comprises 16 residues. Losses at the gene ends were 5 bases for V and 4 bases for J; bases not matched to a gene: 11. The CDR3 bases are TGCGCCAGCAGTTCCTTCCTGGGACAGGGATCCACTGAAGCTTTCTTT. Encoded protein: CASSSFLGQGSTEAFF.

The rearrangement links TRBV12-3 or TRBV12-4 to TRBJ2-5, with D unresolved. V shed 6 bases and J shed 5 bases, with 22 bases lying between them. The CDR3 totals 16 residues. The CDR3 protein is CASSPDGATPGETQYF. CDR3 nucleotides: TGTGCCAGCAGCCCAGACGGAGCCACCCCTGGGGAGACCCAGTACTTC.

This chain uses TRBV28 with TRBJ1-2; D not resolved. There are 16 residues in the CDR3. Deletions cut 1 base from V and 4 bases from J, with 16 bases between. Germline V gene lookup returns CDR1 MDHEN and CDR2 SYDVKM. CDR3 nucleotides: TGTGCCAGCAGTTTATTTCCGACGAATCGGGGCTATGGCTACACCTTC. Translating it yields CASSLFPTNRGYGYTF.

V and J are TRBV12-3 or TRBV12-4 and TRBJ1-5; D gene unclear. V was shortened by 3 bases and J by 1 base, with 4 bases between the two germline ends. The CDR3 runs to 13 residues. CDR3 sequence reads: CASSFTSNQPQHF. The DNA of the CDR3 is TGTGCCAGCAGTTTTACGAGCAATCAGCCCCAGCATTTT.

This sequence joins TRBV10-3 and TRBJ1-6, with D perhaps matching TRBD1 (6 bases). Germline lookup yields CDR1 ENHRY and CDR2 SYGVKD. The V end was cut by 7 bases, the J end by 7 bases, with 8 bases between. The CDR3 extends over 12 amino acids. The CDR3 reads CAINGQNSPLHF. For the CDR3, the DNA is TGTGCCATCAACGGACAGAATTCACCCCTCCACTTT.

The chain combines TRBV7-9 with TRBJ1-4; D remains unclear. The CDR3 runs 15 residues. Germline-derived CDR1 and CDR2 are SEHNR and FQNEAQ (reference sequence). Trimming removed 5 bases from V and 0 bases from J, with 10 bases in between. The CDR3 is CASSTRQTTNEKLFF. CDR3 DNA sequence: TGTGCCAGCAGCACCCGACAAACAACTAATGAAAAACTGTTTTTT.

This clonotype turned up a few times. The chain employs TRBV11-2 and TRBJ2-5; D is unclear. Germline V gives CDR1 SGHAT, CDR2 FQNNGV. The CDR3 extends over 15 amino acids. The V and J ends lost 0 bases and 4 bases respectively, with 12 bases between them. CDR3 nucleotides: TGTGCCAGCAGCTTAGATCTTATGGGCCCAGAGACCCAGTACTTC. Amino acids: CASSLDLMGPETQYF.

The chain recombines TRBV7-9 with TRBJ2-6; tentatively, D is TRBD2 (6 bases). Germline lookup yields CDR1 SEHNR and CDR2 FQNEAQ (reference sequence). V dropped 2 bases and J dropped 2 bases, with 7 bases sitting between them. The CDR3 length is 15 residues. The CDR3 reads CASSLTGAGANVLTF. The CDR3 DNA reads as TGTGCCAGCAGCTTAACGGGAGCTGGGGCCAACGTCCTGACTTTC.

The chain uses TRBV6-2 or TRBV6-3 and TRBJ1-2; D remains unclear. Germline lookup yields CDR1 MNHEY and CDR2 SVGEGT. The V and J ends lost 6 bases and 1 base respectively, with 12 bases between them. The CDR3 extends over 14 amino acids. CDR3 in amino acids: CASSLLEGNYGYTF. CDR3 nucleotides: TGTGCCAGCAGCCTCTTGGAGGGTAACTATGGCTACACCTTC.

This chain links TRBV5-4 with TRBJ2-7; D not resolved. Germline V gene lookup returns CDR1 SGHNT and CDR2 YYREEE (reference sequence). V lost 0 bases and J lost 7, with 20 bases in between. CDR3 length: 16 amino acids. CDR3 nucleotides: TGTGCCAGCAGCTTGGATGGCGGTCCCAACCCCAGGGAGCAGTACTTC. Its protein product is CASSLDGGPNPREQYF.

The chain recombines TRBV7-2 with TRBJ2-7; 9 positions agree with TRBD2. CDR3 length: 15 amino acids. Per germline, CDR1 SGHTA and CDR2 FQGNSA. With V trimmed by 3 bases and J by 4 bases, 7 bases remained unmatched. CDR3 loop: CASSFGTSLAYEQYF. As DNA, the CDR3 is TGTGCCAGCAGCTTCGGGACTAGCCTTGCGTACGAGCAGTACTTC.

The rearrangement links TRBV4-2 to TRBJ2-7; D is undetermined. Trimming took 1 base from V and 0 from J, leaving 10 bases between them. Germline CDR1 and CDR2: LGHNA and YNFKEQ. This CDR3 region has 15 residues. The DNA for the CDR3 is TGTGCCAGCAGCCAAGGACGGCAAAGCTCCTACGAGCAGTACTTC. Encoded protein: CASSQGRQSSYEQYF.

The chain joins TRBV3-1 to TRBJ2-1; TRBD1 matches at 8 bases. CDR1 and CDR2 (germline): LGHDT, YNNKEL (reference sequence). The CDR3 is 15 residues long. After removal of 3 bases from V and 2 bases from J, the junction contained 3 bases not matched to a gene. The CDR3 nucleotides are TGTGCCAGCAGCCAGGGACAGGCCCCCTACAATGAGCAGTTCTTC. Protein product: CASSQGQAPYNEQFF.

This clonotype showed up just a few times. The rearrangement links TRBV29-1 to TRBJ1-2, with 9 bases that match TRBD1. V lost 6 bases, J lost 5 bases, and 7 bases stayed unmatched. The CDR3 loop spans 13 amino acids. Germline V gene data show CDR1 as SQVTM and CDR2 as ANQGSEA. Here the CDR3 DNA reads TGCAGCGTCACAGGGGGCAAAGGGTATGGCTACACCTTC. It encodes CSVTGGKGYGYTF. The variable domain in full, with the rest retrieved from reference TRBV29-1 and TRBJ1-2, is SAVISQKPSRDICQRGTSLTIQCQVDSQVTMMFWYRQQPGQSLTLIATANQGSEATYESGFVIDKFPISRPNLTFSTLTVSNMSPEDSSIYLCSVTGGKGYGYTFGSGTRLTVV.

This clonotype was observed a few times. This sequence joins TRBV7-6 and TRBJ2-7; a possible D gene is TRBD2 (6 bases). Trimming stripped 5 bases from V and 7 bases from J, with 21 bases between. Germline V gives CDR1 SGHVS, CDR2 FNYEAQ. The CDR3 consists of 15 residues. The CDR3 region is CASSPQDTHRGEQYF. The CDR3 nucleotides read TGTGCCAGCAGCCCGCAGGACACCCACCGGGGGGAGCAGTACTTC. Full variable domain (remainder filled in from reference TRBV7-6 and TRBJ2-7): GAGVSQSPRYKVTKRGQDVALRCDPISGHVSLYWYRQALGQGPEFLTYFNYEAQQDKSGLPNDRFSAERPEGSISTLTIQRTEQRDSAMYRCASSPQDTHRGEQYFGPGTRLTVT.

The chain recombines TRBV20-1 with TRBJ2-7, with D tentatively TRBD1 (6 bases). The germline gives CDR1 DFQATT, CDR2 SNEGSKA (reference sequence). V was shortened by 6 bases and J by 1 base, with 13 bases between the two germline ends. The CDR3 sequence is 13 residues long. The CDR3 DNA follows: TGCAGTGCGACTCGGACAGATTCCTACGAGCAGTACTTC. Encoded protein: CSATRTDSYEQYF.

This clonotype was counted only a few times. The chain combines TRBV28 with TRBJ1-3; TRBD1 is a possible D gene (6 bases). The length of the CDR3 is 13 residues. V gave up 11 bases and J gave up 2 bases, with 13 bases separating them. Germline V gene data show CDR1 as MDHEN and CDR2 as SYDVKM. CDR3 residues: CASKQGAGNTIYF. The CDR3 region has the DNA TGTGCCTCGAAACAGGGAGCTGGAAACACCATATATTTT.

This chain connects TRBV20-1 to TRBJ2-6, with D unresolved. Germline V gives CDR1 DFQATT, CDR2 SNEGSKA (reference sequence). The V end lost 3 bases, the J end lost 0 bases, and 6 bases lay between the germline ends. This CDR3 spans 14 amino acids. DNA of the CDR3: TGCAGTGCTAGTGCCCTCTCTGGGGCCAACGTCCTGACTTTC. This encodes CSASALSGANVLTF.

In its sample, this clonotype was seen a few times. This chain joins TRBV7-2 and TRBJ2-5; possible D gene TRBD1, 6 bases. The V end was cut by 5 bases, the J end by 2 bases, with 9 bases between. The CDR3 contains 13 residues. Germline CDR1 and CDR2: SGHTA and FQGNSA. CDR3 residues: CASSRQEQETQYF. CDR3 DNA: TGTGCCAGCAGCCGACAGGAACAAGAGACCCAGTACTTC.

The J gene is TRBJ2-1, the V gene TRBV9, with 7 nucleotides matching TRBD2. V gave up 4 bases and J gave up 3 bases; unmatched junction bases: 19. The CDR3 consists of 19 residues. CDR1 SGDLS and CDR2 YYNGEE come from the germline V gene. CDR3 sequence: CASSRGTTSGGSHYNEQFF. CDR3 DNA sequence: TGTGCCAGCAGCCGGGGGACCACATCGGGGGGAAGCCACTACAATGAGCAGTTCTTC.

In this sample, this clonotype turned up many times. The chain has TRBV20-1 and TRBJ2-7; TRBD1 matches at 9 bases. J gave up 4 bases and V 3 bases, and 7 bases lay outside the gene matches. Germline V gene lookup returns CDR1 DFQATT and CDR2 SNEGSKA (reference sequence). The CDR3 is 14 residues long. In DNA, the CDR3 is TGCAGTGCTAGGCCGGGACAGGGCCTATACGAGCAGTACTTC. The encoded protein is CSARPGQGLYEQYF.

V gene TRBV20-1 combines with J gene TRBJ2-2; a weak D match, TRBD1 (5 bases). Trimming stripped 1 base from V and 3 bases from J, with 9 bases between. The V gene's germline CDR1 is DFQATT and CDR2 SNEGSKA (reference sequence). The CDR3 covers 14 residues. The CDR3 reads CSARGQGDTGELFF. CDR3 bases: TGCAGTGCTAGAGGCCAGGGCGACACCGGGGAGCTGTTTTTT.

The chain combines TRBV20-1 with TRBJ2-2; D is unresolved. CDR3 size: 12 residues. V lost 3 bases and J lost 4, with 6 bases in between. Germline CDR1 and CDR2: DFQATT and SNEGSKA (reference sequence). The CDR3 DNA sequence: TGCAGTGCTAGGCCCGGCACCGGGGAGCTGTTTTTT. Encoded protein: CSARPGTGELFF.

V gene TRBV27 combines with J gene TRBJ1-5, with 8 positions matching TRBD1. The CDR3 contains 14 residues. V gave up 2 bases and J gave up 9 bases; unmatched junction bases: 6. The germline gives CDR1 MNHEY, CDR2 SMNVEV (reference sequence). The DNA of the CDR3 is TGTGCCAGCAGTTTAGGACAGGGTATCGGGCCCCAGCATTTT. Encoded protein: CASSLGQGIGPQHF.

The chain joins TRBV6-1 to TRBJ2-2, with no clear D. The germline V gene has CDR1 MNHNS and CDR2 SASEGT. Trimming took off 2 bases at V and 4 bases at J, with 8 bases between the two ends. The CDR3 is made up of 14 amino acids. Here the CDR3 DNA reads TGTGCCAGCAGTGAATTAGACTCCACCGGGGAGCTGTTTTTT. This gives the protein CASSELDSTGELFF.

The V and J genes are TRBV29-1 and TRBJ1-1; 8 bases fit TRBD1. CDR1 is SQVTM and CDR2 is ANQGSEA in the germline V gene. The V segment lost 6 bases and the J segment 6 bases; nucleotides outside the gene matches: 3. This CDR3 region has 11 residues. This CDR3 reads CSVDRGAEAFF. In nucleotides, the CDR3 is TGCAGCGTAGACAGGGGCGCTGAAGCTTTCTTT.